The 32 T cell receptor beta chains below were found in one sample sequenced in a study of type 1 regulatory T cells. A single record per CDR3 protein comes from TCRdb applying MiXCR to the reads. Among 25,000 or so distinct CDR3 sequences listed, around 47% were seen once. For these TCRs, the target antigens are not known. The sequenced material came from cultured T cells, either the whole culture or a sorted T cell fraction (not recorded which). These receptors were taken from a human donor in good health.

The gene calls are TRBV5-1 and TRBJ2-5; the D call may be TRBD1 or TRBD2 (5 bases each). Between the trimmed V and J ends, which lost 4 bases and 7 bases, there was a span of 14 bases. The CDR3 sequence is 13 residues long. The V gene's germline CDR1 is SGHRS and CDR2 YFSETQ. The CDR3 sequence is CASSTGTSGTQYF. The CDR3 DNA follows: TGCGCCAGCAGCACCGGGACGTCTGGGACCCAGTACTTC.

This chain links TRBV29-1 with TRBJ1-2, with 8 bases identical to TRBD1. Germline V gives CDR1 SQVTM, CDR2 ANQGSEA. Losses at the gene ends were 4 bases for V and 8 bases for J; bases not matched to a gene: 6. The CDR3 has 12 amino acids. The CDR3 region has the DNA TGCAGCGTTGCAGCCCCAGGGGGCGGCTACACCTTC. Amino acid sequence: CSVAAPGGGYTF.

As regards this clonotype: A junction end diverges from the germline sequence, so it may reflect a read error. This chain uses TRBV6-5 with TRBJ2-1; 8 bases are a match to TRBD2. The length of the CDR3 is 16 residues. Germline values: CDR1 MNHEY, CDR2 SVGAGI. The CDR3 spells CATSVSGGITYNEQFF. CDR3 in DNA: TGTGCCACCAGTGTAAGCGGGGGAATTACCTACAATGAGCAGTTCTTC.

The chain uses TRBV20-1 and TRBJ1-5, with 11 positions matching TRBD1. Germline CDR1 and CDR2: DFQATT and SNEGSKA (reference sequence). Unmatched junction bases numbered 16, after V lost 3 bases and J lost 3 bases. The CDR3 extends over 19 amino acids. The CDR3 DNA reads TGCAGTGCTAGGCCCATCACCGGGACAGGGGGTACAATCAATCAGCCCCAGCATTTT. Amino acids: CSARPITGTGGTINQPQHF.

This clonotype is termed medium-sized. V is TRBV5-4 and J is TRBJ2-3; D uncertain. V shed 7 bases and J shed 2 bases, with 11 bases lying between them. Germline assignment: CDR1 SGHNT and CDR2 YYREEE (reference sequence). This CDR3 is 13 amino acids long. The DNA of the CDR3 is TGTGCCAGCCCTAGTCTGGCCACAGATACGCAGTATTTT. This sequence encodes CASPSLATDTQYF.

CDR3 nucleotides: TGTGCCATCAGTGAGTCGGAGGGGAGGGGGTTCAGTGAGCAGTTCTTC. As protein: CAISESEGRGFSEQFF. V is TRBV10-3 and J is TRBJ2-1; perhaps TRBD2 as D (7 bases). The CDR3 runs to 16 residues. CDR1 ENHRY and CDR2 SYGVKD come from the germline V gene. Trimming left V 0 bases short and J 9 bases short, with 18 bases between.

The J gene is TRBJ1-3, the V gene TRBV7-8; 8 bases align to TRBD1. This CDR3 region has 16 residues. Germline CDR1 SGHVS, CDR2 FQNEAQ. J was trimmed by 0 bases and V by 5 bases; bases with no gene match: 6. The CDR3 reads CASSNRDRFSGNTIYF. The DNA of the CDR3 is TGTGCCAGCAGCAACCGGGACAGGTTCTCTGGAAACACCATATATTTT.

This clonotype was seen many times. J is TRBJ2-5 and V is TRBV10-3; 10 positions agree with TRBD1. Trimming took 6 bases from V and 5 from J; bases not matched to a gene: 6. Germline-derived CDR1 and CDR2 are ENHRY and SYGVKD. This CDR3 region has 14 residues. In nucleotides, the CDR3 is TGTGCCATCAGCCGGGACAGGGGATCGGAGACCCAGTACTTC. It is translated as CAISRDRGSETQYF.

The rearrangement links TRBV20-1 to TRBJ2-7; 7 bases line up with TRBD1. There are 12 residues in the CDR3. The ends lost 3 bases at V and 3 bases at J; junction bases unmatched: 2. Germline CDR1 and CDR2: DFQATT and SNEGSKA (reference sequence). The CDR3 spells CSARTGLYEQYF. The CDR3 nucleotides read TGCAGTGCTAGGACAGGGCTCTACGAGCAGTACTTC.

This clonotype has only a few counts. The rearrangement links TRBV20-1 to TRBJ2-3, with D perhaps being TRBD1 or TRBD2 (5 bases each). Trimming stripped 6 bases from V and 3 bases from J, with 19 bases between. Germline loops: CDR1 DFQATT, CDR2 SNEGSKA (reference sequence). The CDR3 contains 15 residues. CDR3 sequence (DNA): TGCAGTGCAACGCCGGGGCAAAGGGCGACAGATACGCAGTATTTT. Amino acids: CSATPGQRATDTQYF.

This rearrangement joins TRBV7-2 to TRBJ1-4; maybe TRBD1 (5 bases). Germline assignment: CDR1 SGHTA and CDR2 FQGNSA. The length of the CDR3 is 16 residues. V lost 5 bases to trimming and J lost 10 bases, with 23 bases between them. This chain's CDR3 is CASSPPGGVQTRKLFF. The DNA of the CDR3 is TGTGCCAGCAGCCCACCGGGGGGAGTTCAGACCCGAAAACTGTTTTTT.

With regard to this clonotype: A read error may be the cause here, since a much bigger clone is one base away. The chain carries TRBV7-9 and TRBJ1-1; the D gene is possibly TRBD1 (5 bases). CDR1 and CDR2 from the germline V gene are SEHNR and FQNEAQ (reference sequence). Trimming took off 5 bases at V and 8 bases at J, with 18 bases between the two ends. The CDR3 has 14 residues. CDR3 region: CASSPGPGRIEAFF. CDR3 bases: TGTGCCAGCAGCCCGGGCCCAGGGAGGATCGAAGCTTTCTTT.

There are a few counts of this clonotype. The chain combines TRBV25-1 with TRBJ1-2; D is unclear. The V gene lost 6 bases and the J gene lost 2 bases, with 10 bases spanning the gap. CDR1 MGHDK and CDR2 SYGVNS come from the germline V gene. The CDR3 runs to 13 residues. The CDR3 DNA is TGTGCCAGCAGCCCAGACATAAACTATGGCTACACCTTC. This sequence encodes CASSPDINYGYTF.

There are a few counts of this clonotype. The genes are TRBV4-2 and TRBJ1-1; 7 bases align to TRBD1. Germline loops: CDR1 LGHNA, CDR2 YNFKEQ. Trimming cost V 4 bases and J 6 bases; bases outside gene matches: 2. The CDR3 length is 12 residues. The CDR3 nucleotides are TGTGCCAGCAGCCTCGGACAGGCTGAAGCTTTCTTT. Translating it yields CASSLGQAEAFF.

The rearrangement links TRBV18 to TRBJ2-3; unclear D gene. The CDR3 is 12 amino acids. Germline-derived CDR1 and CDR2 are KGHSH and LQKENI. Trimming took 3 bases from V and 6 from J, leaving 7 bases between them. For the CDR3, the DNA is TGTGCCAGCTCACCCGGTTTTGATACGCAGTATTTT. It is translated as CASSPGFDTQYF.

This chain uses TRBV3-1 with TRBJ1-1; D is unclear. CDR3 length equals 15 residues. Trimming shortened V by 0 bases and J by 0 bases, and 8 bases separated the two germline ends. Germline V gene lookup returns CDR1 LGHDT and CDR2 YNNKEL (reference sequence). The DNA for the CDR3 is TGTGCCAGCAGCCAAGATAACAGAATGAACACTGAAGCTTTCTTT. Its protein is CASSQDNRMNTEAFF.

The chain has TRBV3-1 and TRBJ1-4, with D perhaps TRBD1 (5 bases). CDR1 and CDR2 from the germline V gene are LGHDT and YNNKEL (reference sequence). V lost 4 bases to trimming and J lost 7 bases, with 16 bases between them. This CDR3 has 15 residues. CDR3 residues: CASSRRQPGSEKLFF. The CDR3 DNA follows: TGTGCCAGCAGCCGGCGACAGCCGGGGAGTGAAAAACTGTTTTTT.

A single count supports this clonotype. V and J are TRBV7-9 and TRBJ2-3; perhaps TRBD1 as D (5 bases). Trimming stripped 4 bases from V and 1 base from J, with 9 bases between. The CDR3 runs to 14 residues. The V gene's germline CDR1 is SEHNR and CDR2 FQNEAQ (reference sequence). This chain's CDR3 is CASSSRVGTDTQYF. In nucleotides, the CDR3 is TGTGCCAGCAGCTCCAGGGTTGGCACAGATACGCAGTATTTT. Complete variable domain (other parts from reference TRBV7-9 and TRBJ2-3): DTGVSQNPRHKITKRGQNVTFRCDPISEHNRLYWYRQTLGQGPEFLTYFQNEAQLEKSRLLSDRFSAERPKGSFSTLEIQRTEQGDSAMYLCASSSRVGTDTQYFGPGTRLTVL.

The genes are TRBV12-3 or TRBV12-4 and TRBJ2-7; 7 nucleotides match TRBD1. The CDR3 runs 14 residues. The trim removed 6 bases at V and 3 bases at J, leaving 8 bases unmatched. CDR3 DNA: TGTGCCAGCAGGATCCAGGGGGAACGCTACGAGCAGTACTTC. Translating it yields CASRIQGERYEQYF.

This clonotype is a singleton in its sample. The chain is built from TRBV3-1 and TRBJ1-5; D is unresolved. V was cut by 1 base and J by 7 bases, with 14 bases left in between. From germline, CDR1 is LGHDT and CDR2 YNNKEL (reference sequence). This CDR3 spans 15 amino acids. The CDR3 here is CASSQGGGHKQPQHF. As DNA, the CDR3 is TGTGCCAGCAGCCAAGGCGGAGGCCACAAACAGCCCCAGCATTTT.

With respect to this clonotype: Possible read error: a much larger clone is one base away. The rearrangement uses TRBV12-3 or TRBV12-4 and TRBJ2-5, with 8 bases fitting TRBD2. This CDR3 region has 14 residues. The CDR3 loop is CAGSPGGPQETQYF. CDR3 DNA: TGTGCCGGCAGCCCGGGGGGGCCCCAAGAGACCCAGTACTTC.

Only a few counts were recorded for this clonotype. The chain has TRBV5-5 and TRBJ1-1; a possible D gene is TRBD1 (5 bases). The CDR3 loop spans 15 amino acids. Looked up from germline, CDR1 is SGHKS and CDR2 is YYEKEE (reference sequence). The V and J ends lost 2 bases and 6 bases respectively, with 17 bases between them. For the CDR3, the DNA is TGTGCCAGCAGCTTAAGTCGGGGGAGGACTGCTGAAGCTTTCTTT. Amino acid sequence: CASSLSRGRTAEAFF.

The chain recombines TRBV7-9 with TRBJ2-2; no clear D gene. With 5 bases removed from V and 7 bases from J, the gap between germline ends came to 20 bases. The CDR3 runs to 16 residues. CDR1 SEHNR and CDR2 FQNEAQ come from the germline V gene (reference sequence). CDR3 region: CASSKCLGPPYGELFF. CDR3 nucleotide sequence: TGTGCCAGCAGCAAATGCCTTGGGCCTCCGTACGGGGAGCTGTTTTTT.

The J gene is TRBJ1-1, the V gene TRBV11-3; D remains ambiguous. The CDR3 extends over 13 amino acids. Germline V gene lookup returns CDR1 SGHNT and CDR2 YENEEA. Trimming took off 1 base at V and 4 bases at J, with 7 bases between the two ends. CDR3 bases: TGTGCCAGCAGCTTAGTCAGAGTCACTGAAGCTTTCTTT. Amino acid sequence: CASSLVRVTEAFF. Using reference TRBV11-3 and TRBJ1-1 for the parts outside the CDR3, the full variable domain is EAGVVQSPRYKIIEKKQPVAFWCNPISGHNTLYWYLQNLGQGPELLIRYENEEAVDDSQLPKDRFSAERLKGVDSTLKIQPAELGDSAVYLCASSLVRVTEAFFGQGTRLTVV.

CDR3 DNA: TGCAGTGCTGGGACTAGCGGGGGGTCGTTAGCCAAAAACATTCAGTACTTC. This gives the protein CSAGTSGGSLAKNIQYF. This chain joins TRBV20-1 and TRBJ2-4; 15 bases are shared with TRBD2. CDR3 size: 17 residues. From germline, CDR1 is DFQATT and CDR2 SNEGSKA (reference sequence). V gave up 5 bases and J gave up 0 bases; unmatched junction bases: 5.

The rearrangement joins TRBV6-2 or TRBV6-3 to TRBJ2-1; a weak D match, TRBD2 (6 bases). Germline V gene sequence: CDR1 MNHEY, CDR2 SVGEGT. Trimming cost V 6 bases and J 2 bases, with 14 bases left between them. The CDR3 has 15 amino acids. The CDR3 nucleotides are TGTGCCAGCAGCCACGGGGGAAGGCCCTACAATGAGCAGTTCTTC. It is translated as CASSHGGRPYNEQFF.

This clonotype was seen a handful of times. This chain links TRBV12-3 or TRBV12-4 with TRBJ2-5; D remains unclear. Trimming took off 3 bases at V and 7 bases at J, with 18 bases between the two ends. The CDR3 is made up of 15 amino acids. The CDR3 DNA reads TGTGCCAGCAGTTTGTCAACCGGGTCAGCCGGGACCCAGTACTTC. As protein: CASSLSTGSAGTQYF.

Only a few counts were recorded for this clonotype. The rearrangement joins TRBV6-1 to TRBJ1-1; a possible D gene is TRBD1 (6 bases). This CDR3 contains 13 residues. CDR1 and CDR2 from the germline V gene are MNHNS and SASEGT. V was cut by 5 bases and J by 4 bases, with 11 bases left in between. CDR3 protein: CASSQGRGTEAFF. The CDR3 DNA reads TGTGCCAGCAGTCAGGGGAGAGGCACTGAAGCTTTCTTT.

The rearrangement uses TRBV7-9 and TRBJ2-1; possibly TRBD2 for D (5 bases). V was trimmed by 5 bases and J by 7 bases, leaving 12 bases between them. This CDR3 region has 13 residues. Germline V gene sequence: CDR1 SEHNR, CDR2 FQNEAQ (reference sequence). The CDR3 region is CASSTQEGNEQFF. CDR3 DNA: TGTGCCAGCAGCACCCAAGAGGGTAATGAGCAGTTCTTC. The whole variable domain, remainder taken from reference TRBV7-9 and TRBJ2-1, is DTGVSQNPRHKITKRGQNVTFRCDPISEHNRLYWYRQTLGQGPEFLTYFQNEAQLEKSRLLSDRFSAERPKGSFSTLEIQRTEQGDSAMYLCASSTQEGNEQFFGPGTRLTVL.

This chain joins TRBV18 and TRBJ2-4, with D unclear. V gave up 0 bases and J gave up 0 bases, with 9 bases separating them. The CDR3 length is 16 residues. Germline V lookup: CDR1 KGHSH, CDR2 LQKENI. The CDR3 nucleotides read TGTGCCAGCTCACCACCCACAAACCTAGCCAAAAACATTCAGTACTTC. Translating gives CASSPPTNLAKNIQYF. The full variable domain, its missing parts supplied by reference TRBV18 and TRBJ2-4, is NAGVMQNPRHLVRRRGQEARLRCSPMKGHSHVYWYRQLPEEGLKFMVYLQKENIIDESGMPKERFSAEFPKEGPSILRIQQVVRGDSAAYFCASSPPTNLAKNIQYFGAGTRLSVL.

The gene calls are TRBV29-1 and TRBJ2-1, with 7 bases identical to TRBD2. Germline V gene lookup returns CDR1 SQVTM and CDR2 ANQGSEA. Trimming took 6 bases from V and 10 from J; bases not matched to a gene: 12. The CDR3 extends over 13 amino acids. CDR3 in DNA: TGCAGCGTGACTAGCTCTTTCCTGGGGGAGCAGTTCTTC. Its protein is CSVTSSFLGEQFF.

CDR3 bases: TGTGCCAGCAGCCCCCAGGGGGGGCCAGAGACCCAGTACTTC. Encoded protein: CASSPQGGPETQYF. The chain carries TRBV7-2 and TRBJ2-5; D tentatively fits TRBD1 or TRBD2 (7 bases each). V was trimmed by 5 bases and J by 4 bases, leaving 14 bases between them. The length of the CDR3 is 14 residues. From germline, CDR1 is SGHTA and CDR2 FQGNSA.